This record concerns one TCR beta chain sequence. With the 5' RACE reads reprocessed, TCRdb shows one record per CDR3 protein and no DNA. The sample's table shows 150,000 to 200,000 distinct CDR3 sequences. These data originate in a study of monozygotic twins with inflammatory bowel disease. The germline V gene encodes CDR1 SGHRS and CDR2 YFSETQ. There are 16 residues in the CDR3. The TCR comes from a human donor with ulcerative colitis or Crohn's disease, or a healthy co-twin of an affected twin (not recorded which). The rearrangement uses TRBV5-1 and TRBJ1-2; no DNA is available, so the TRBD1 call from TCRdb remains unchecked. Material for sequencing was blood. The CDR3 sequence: CASSYSGQGANYGYTF.